This TCR beta chain was obtained from a study of human T cells and chemical hapten exposure. This clonotype was counted many times. Single cDNA molecules in the library carried unique molecular identifiers attached during preparation. Via MiXCR, TCRdb re-called the RACE reads, giving one row per CDR3 protein. Of roughly 90,000 distinct CDR3 sequences listed, about 8.9% are singletons. CDR1 and CDR2 from the germline V gene are MDHEN and SYDVKM. V lost 9 bases, J lost 0 bases, and 12 bases lay in between. The CDR3 totals 15 residues. Time point described: pre-sensitization, week 0. Treatment defined: therapeutic diphenylcyclopropenone sensitization with weekly scalp DPC. Alopecia patients between 18 and 70 years old and suitable for DPC were used as donors.

This receptor was taken from a woman aged 35 to 49 with alopecia areata. Some clones in this sample may be carry-over from other donors' samples. This specimen was whole blood, taken in connection with sensitization to the hapten diphenylcyclopropenone (DPC). The gene calls are TRBV28 and TRBJ2-6, with D uncertain. CDR3 DNA sequence: TGTGCCAGTTTGCCCCACAGCTCTGGGGCCAACGTCCTGACTTTC. Translating it yields CASLPHSSGANVLTF.